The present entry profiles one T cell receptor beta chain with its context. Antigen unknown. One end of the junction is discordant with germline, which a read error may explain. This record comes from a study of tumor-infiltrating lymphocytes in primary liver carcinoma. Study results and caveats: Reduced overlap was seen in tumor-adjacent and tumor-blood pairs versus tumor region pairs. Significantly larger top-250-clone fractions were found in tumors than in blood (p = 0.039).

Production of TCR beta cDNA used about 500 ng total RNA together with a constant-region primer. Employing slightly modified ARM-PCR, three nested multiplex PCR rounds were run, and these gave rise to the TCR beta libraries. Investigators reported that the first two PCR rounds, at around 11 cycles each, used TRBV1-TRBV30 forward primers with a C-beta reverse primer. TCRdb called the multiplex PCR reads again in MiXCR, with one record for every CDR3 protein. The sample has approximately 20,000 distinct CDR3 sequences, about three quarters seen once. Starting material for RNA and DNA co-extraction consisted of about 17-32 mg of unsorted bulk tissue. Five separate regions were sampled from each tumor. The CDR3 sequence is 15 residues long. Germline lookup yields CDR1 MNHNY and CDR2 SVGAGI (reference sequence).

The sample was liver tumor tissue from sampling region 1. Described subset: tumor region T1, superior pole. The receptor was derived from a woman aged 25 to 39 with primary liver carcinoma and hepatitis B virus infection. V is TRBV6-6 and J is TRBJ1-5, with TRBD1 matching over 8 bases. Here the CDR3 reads CANSYGAGGNQPLHF. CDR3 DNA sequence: TGTGCCAACAGTTACGGGGCAGGGGGCAATCAGCCCCTGCATTTT.